The 24 T cell receptor beta chains listed next were all sequenced from one sample in a study of blood T cell repertoires in COVID-19. Some clones are missing from TCRdb's copy, which holds only in-frame ones; the method was immunoSEQ multiplex PCR. Of some 180,000 clones listed, around 80% are singletons. Input material: PBMCs or T cells enriched from blood (not recorded which). Receptors originate from a woman in her 70s in a cohort exposed to, infected with or recovered from COVID-19 (not recorded which).

The J gene is TRBJ2-5, the V gene TRBV28, with D tentatively TRBD2 (5 bases). Trimming pared 4 bases from V and 5 bases from J, leaving 17 bases between. Germline assignment: CDR1 MDHEN and CDR2 SYDVKM. This CDR3 is built from 15 residues. The CDR3 nucleotides read TGTGCCAGCAGTTCCGCGGGCCGTGGCGGGGAGACCCAGTACTTC. Residues: CASSSAGRGGETQYF.

CDR3 nucleotides: TGTGCCACCTCTCCCGGGACTAGCGGTACCTACGAGCAGTACTTC. It is translated as CATSPGTSGTYEQYF. This chain joins TRBV28 and TRBJ2-7; 11 nucleotides agree with TRBD2. Germline V gene data show CDR1 as MDHEN and CDR2 as SYDVKM. Losses at the gene ends were 10 bases for V and 2 bases for J; bases not matched to a gene: 10. The CDR3 has 15 amino acids.

This clone has just a few counts. The rearrangement links TRBV25-1 to TRBJ2-2; the D gene is possibly TRBD1 (6 bases). Trimming removed 8 bases at V and 6 bases at J, with 16 bases between. There are 14 residues in the CDR3. CDR1 and CDR2 (germline): MGHDK, SYGVNS. The CDR3 protein is CASPKKQGPGELFF. The CDR3 DNA reads TGTGCCAGCCCAAAGAAACAGGGACCCGGGGAGCTGTTTTTT.

The chain recombines TRBV5-5 with TRBJ2-7; weak D call: TRBD1 (6 bases). The length of the CDR3 is 15 residues. Trimming took off 2 bases at V and 5 bases at J, with 17 bases between the two ends. Germline-derived CDR1 and CDR2 are SGHKS and YYEKEE (reference sequence). In DNA, the CDR3 is TGTGCCAGCAGCTTAACAGGGAGATTATGGGACGAGCAGTACTTC. Translation gives CASSLTGRLWDEQYF.

The chain employs TRBV2 and TRBJ2-4; a weak D match, TRBD2 (7 bases). This CDR3 is 13 amino acids long. Trimming shortened V by 8 bases and J by 7 bases, and 15 bases separated the two germline ends. Germline lookup yields CDR1 SNHLY and CDR2 FYNNEI. The CDR3 reads CASSTGRENIQYF. In DNA, the CDR3 is TGTGCCAGCTCTACAGGGAGGGAGAACATTCAGTACTTC.

The rearrangement links TRBV19 to TRBJ2-1; 14 nucleotides line up with TRBD2. The V gene end was trimmed by 10 bases and the J gene end by 7 bases; junction bases not matched to a gene: 6. Looked up from germline, CDR1 is LNHDA and CDR2 is SQIVND (reference sequence). This CDR3 contains 14 residues. The CDR3 DNA is TGTGCCACGCAGACTAGCGGGAGGGGGAATGAGCAGTTCTTC. Translated, it gives CATQTSGRGNEQFF.

The rearrangement links TRBV3-1 (or the pseudogene TRBV3-2) to TRBJ2-1, with 9 bases fitting TRBD2. Per the germline V gene, CDR1 is LGHDT and CDR2 is YNNKEL (reference sequence). The J segment lost 10 bases and the V segment lost 6 bases, leaving 4 bases of the junction unmatched. CDR3 length equals 12 residues. The CDR3 is CASSPSGVEQFF. CDR3 in DNA: TGTGCCAGCAGTCCTAGCGGGGTAGAGCAGTTCTTC.

The sample holds a few counts of this clone. The genes are TRBV5-4 and TRBJ2-5, with TRBD2 identical over 7 bases. CDR3 length: 16 amino acids. The germline V gene encodes CDR1 SGHNT and CDR2 YYREEE (reference sequence). V shed 4 bases, J shed 2 bases, and the junction held 11 bases outside the gene matches. The CDR3 spells CASSRDDRGGQETQYF. CDR3 DNA sequence: TGTGCCAGCAGCCGTGACGATCGCGGGGGTCAAGAGACCCAGTACTTC. Drawing the rest from reference TRBV5-4 and TRBJ2-5, the complete variable domain is ETGVTQSPTHLIKTRGQQVTLRCSSQSGHNTVSWYQQALGQGPQFIFQYYREEENGRGNFPPRFSGLQFPNYSSELNVNALELDDSALYLCASSRDDRGGQETQYFGPGTRLLVL.

The CDR3: CASSLGWGRGSYGYTF. The CDR3 DNA follows: TGTGCCAGCAGCTTGGGATGGGGGCGCGGGAGCTATGGCTACACCTTC. The chain is built from TRBV28 and TRBJ1-2, with D possibly TRBD1 on 6 matching bases. V lost 6 bases, J lost 4 bases, and 21 bases lay in between. Germline CDR1 reads MDHEN; CDR2 reads SYDVKM. The CDR3 runs 16 residues.

The chain recombines TRBV7-6 with TRBJ1-5; 7 bases fit TRBD1. The germline V gene encodes CDR1 SGHVS and CDR2 FNYEAQ. Trimming at V came to 4 bases and at J to 1 base, leaving 4 bases not matched to a gene. This CDR3 comprises 15 residues. The CDR3 DNA follows: TGTGCCAGCAGCTCAGGGGGAGGAAGCAATCAGCCCCAGCATTTT. This gives the protein CASSSGGGSNQPQHF.

The V and J genes are TRBV6-5 and TRBJ2-7; 10 bases agree with TRBD1. The germline V gene has CDR1 MNHEY and CDR2 SVGAGI. This CDR3 is 14 amino acids long. Losses at the gene ends were 5 bases for V and 4 bases for J; bases not matched to a gene: 5. The CDR3 sequence: CASSPWTGGYEQYF. The CDR3 nucleotides are TGTGCCAGCAGTCCTTGGACAGGGGGTTACGAGCAGTACTTC.

CDR3 sequence reads: CASSFPGVQPQHF. The CDR3 DNA follows: TGTGCCAGCTCTTTTCCGGGGGTACAGCCCCAGCATTTT. The chain links TRBV12-3 or TRBV12-4 to TRBJ1-5, with a tentative D call TRBD1 (5 bases). There are 13 residues in the CDR3. The V and J ends lost 8 bases and 7 bases respectively, with 15 bases between them.

The CDR3 DNA follows: TGTGCCAGCAGCCCCCAACTAGCGGGGGCCTACGAGCAGTACTTC. Its protein is CASSPQLAGAYEQYF. This rearrangement joins TRBV7-2 to TRBJ2-7, with 11 bases lining up with TRBD2. CDR1 is SGHTA, CDR2 FQGNSA, per germline. Trimming at V came to 5 bases and at J to 2 bases, leaving 5 bases not matched to a gene. The CDR3 length is 15 residues.

The rearrangement uses TRBV18 and TRBJ1-1; no clear D gene. Trimming shortened V by 5 bases and J by 3 bases, and 16 bases separated the two germline ends. The CDR3 has 15 amino acids. Germline V gene lookup returns CDR1 KGHSH and CDR2 LQKENI. CDR3 region: CASSSVGEEDTEAFF. CDR3 in DNA: TGTGCCAGCTCATCGGTCGGTGAGGAGGACACTGAAGCTTTCTTT.

The rearrangement joins TRBV5-4 to TRBJ1-1; D is undetermined. CDR3 length equals 12 residues. CDR1 is SGHNT and CDR2 is YYREEE in the germline V gene (reference sequence). V was cut by 7 bases and J by 1 base, with 8 bases left in between. The CDR3 nucleotides read TGTGCCAGCGGGAGTGAGAACACTGAAGCTTTCTTT. This codes for CASGSENTEAFF.

This clone was found a few times. The chain couples TRBV7-2 to TRBJ1-2; 11 nucleotides align to TRBD1. With V trimmed by 7 bases and J by 7 bases, 11 bases remained unmatched. This CDR3 has 15 residues. The germline CDR1 and CDR2 sequences are SGHTA and FQGNSA. CDR3: CASIQSAGTGGGYTF. In DNA, the CDR3 is TGTGCCAGCATCCAATCCGCCGGGACAGGGGGTGGCTACACCTTC.

The rearrangement links TRBV11-1 to TRBJ2-1; the D gene is possibly TRBD1 (5 bases). Looked up from germline, CDR1 is SGHAT and CDR2 is FQDESV (reference sequence). The CDR3 runs 15 residues. Trimming took off 3 bases at V and 1 base at J, with 10 bases between the two ends. The CDR3 DNA reads TGTGCCAGCAGCTTGGGGCAGCAGTCCTACAATGAGCAGTTCTTC. Translation gives CASSLGQQSYNEQFF.

This chain joins TRBV7-9 and TRBJ1-1; 7 bases line up with TRBD1. CDR3 length: 14 residues. CDR1 SEHNR and CDR2 FQNEAQ come from the germline V gene (reference sequence). V lost 3 bases and J lost 3; bases outside the gene matches: 4. The CDR3 here is CASSFQGDDTEAFF. In nucleotides, the CDR3 is TGTGCCAGCAGCTTTCAGGGGGACGACACTGAAGCTTTCTTT.

This clone has only one observation. The chain is built from TRBV18 and TRBJ2-3, with unresolved D. The CDR3 consists of 17 residues. Deletions cut 4 bases from V and 1 base from J, with 18 bases between. CDR1 and CDR2 (germline): KGHSH, LQKENI. The CDR3 DNA is TGTGCCAGCTCACTGAACGTCGTAGCTTCGGGCACAGATACGCAGTATTTT. As protein: CASSLNVVASGTDTQYF.

The genes are TRBV19 and TRBJ1-3; TRBD1 matches at 8 bases. V was pared by 8 bases and J by 4 bases, with 13 bases of the junction left unmatched. The CDR3 loop spans 16 amino acids. Per germline, CDR1 LNHDA and CDR2 SQIVND (reference sequence). CDR3 DNA sequence: TGTGCCAGTGGCGGCAGGGGGCTATCTGCCGGAAACACCATATATTTT. It translates to CASGGRGLSAGNTIYF.

V is TRBV7-9 and J is TRBJ1-2; D is unclear. Trimming cost V 0 bases and J 2 bases, with 7 bases left between them. Germline CDR1 and CDR2: SEHNR and FQNEAQ (reference sequence). The CDR3 sequence is 14 residues long. The CDR3 here is CASSLASLNYGYTF. For the CDR3, the DNA is TGTGCCAGCAGCTTAGCATCTCTGAACTATGGCTACACCTTC. The full variable domain, its missing parts supplied by reference TRBV7-9 and TRBJ1-2, is DTGVSQNPRHKITKRGQNVTFRCDPISEHNRLYWYRQTLGQGPEFLTYFQNEAQLEKSRLLSDRFSAERPKGSFSTLEIQRTEQGDSAMYLCASSLASLNYGYTFGSGTRLTVV.

The chain uses TRBV6-5 and TRBJ1-1; maybe TRBD1 (6 bases). CDR3 length equals 15 residues. V was pared by 0 bases and J by 3 bases, with 11 bases between. Per germline, CDR1 MNHEY and CDR2 SVGAGI. CDR3 DNA sequence: TGTGCCAGCAGTTACTCTGCAGGGGTCGACACTGAAGCTTTCTTT. Translated, it gives CASSYSAGVDTEAFF.

The chain has TRBV10-1 and TRBJ2-1; 7 nucleotides align to TRBD2. This CDR3 spans 15 amino acids. After removal of 5 bases from V and 4 bases from J, the junction contained 8 bases not matched to a gene. Germline V gene sequence: CDR1 WNHNN, CDR2 SYGVQD (reference sequence). CDR3 coding DNA: TGCGCCAGCAGTCCCCTAGCGGAGGGGTACAATGAGCAGTTCTTC. Protein: CASSPLAEGYNEQFF.

This clone was counted once. The CDR3 DNA reads TGTGCCAGCAGTTTATGGGGGGGCGACAATGAGCAGTTCTTC. Translation gives CASSLWGGDNEQFF. V is TRBV6-5 and J is TRBJ2-1; TRBD2 might be the D (7 bases). The CDR3 has 14 amino acids. Germline loops: CDR1 MNHEY, CDR2 SVGAGI. Trimming stripped 4 bases from V and 5 bases from J, with 12 bases between.